This entry lists 27 T cell receptor beta chains sequenced from one sample in a study of beta chain features in type 1 diabetes. Every isolated RNA sample was fully reverse transcribed, so sequencing captured expressed TCRB transcripts. Here immunoSEQ multiplex PCR was the method, and the copy in TCRdb shows in-frame clones only, minus some. The sample records around 240,000 clones, about 63% being singletons. The sample was naive CD4+ T cells from blood. The receptors stem from a man under 40 in good health.

Only one count was recorded for this clone. Other DNA sequences of this sample code for an identical CDR3. The rearrangement joins TRBV30 to TRBJ2-7; possibly TRBD1 for D (6 bases). The CDR3 spans 13 residues. The V gene lost 0 bases and the J gene lost 1 base, with 7 bases spanning the gap. CDR1 is GTSNPN, CDR2 SVGIG, per germline (reference sequence). The CDR3 spells CAWSVGQSYEQYF. The CDR3 DNA is TGTGCCTGGAGTGTCGGACAGTCCTACGAGCAGTACTTC.

The chain joins TRBV9 to TRBJ1-1; the D is unclear. Germline V gives CDR1 SGDLS, CDR2 YYNGEE. Trimming removed 3 bases from V and 1 base from J, with 4 bases in between. This CDR3 comprises 12 residues. The CDR3 sequence is CASSGRNTEAFF. The CDR3 DNA is TGTGCCAGCAGCGGCCGGAACACTGAAGCTTTCTTT.

This chain connects TRBV7-2 to TRBJ2-7; weak D call: TRBD2 (5 bases). There are 13 residues in the CDR3. The V gene lost 2 bases and the J gene lost 6 bases, with 11 bases spanning the gap. CDR1 is SGHTA and CDR2 is FQGNSA in the germline V gene. The CDR3 nucleotides read TGTGCCAGCAGCTTACGGAACGAGGGCGAGCAGTACTTC. Its protein is CASSLRNEGEQYF.

The chain links TRBV25-1 to TRBJ1-2; no clear D gene. The CDR3 runs to 13 residues. CDR1 and CDR2 (germline): MGHDK, SYGVNS. V was pared by 4 bases and J by 8 bases, with 14 bases between. CDR3 in amino acids: CASSGHSGEGYTF. CDR3 coding DNA: TGTGCCAGCAGTGGACATTCCGGGGAAGGCTACACCTTC.

The gene calls are TRBV29-1 and TRBJ2-3; tentative D call: TRBD1 (5 bases). The ends were cut back, 5 bases at V and 0 bases at J, with 15 bases in the middle. Per the germline V gene, CDR1 is SQVTM and CDR2 is ANQGSEA. The CDR3 is 15 amino acids. The CDR3 sequence is CSVLSRQTSTDTQYF. CDR3 DNA sequence: TGCAGCGTTTTATCAAGACAGACTAGCACAGATACGCAGTATTTT.

The chain combines TRBV29-1 with TRBJ2-7; D gene uncertain. The V gene's germline CDR1 is SQVTM and CDR2 ANQGSEA. Trimming cost V 6 bases and J 5 bases, with 14 bases left between them. The CDR3 is 12 residues long. The CDR3: CSVAWLDDEQYF. The CDR3 DNA reads TGCAGCGTGGCGTGGTTAGACGACGAGCAGTACTTC.

This clone has more than one count but fewer than ten. The J gene is TRBJ1-1, the V gene TRBV29-1, with TRBD1 identical over 7 bases. With 5 bases clipped from V and 6 bases from J, the junction kept 12 bases outside the gene matches. The CDR3 length is 14 residues. Per germline, CDR1 SQVTM and CDR2 ANQGSEA. Here the CDR3 reads CSVTRQGGFSEAFF. Here the CDR3 DNA reads TGCAGCGTTACTAGACAGGGAGGTTTCTCTGAAGCTTTCTTT.

J is TRBJ1-1 and V is TRBV18; D perhaps matches TRBD1 (5 bases). This CDR3 is 14 amino acids long. Germline CDR1 reads KGHSH; CDR2 reads LQKENI. Trimming took off 4 bases at V and 1 base at J, with 10 bases between the two ends. The CDR3 DNA sequence: TGTGCCAGCTCACTTCCGACAGAGAACACTGAAGCTTTCTTT. Translating gives CASSLPTENTEAFF.

The chain links TRBV9 to TRBJ1-3; D not certain. Trimming removed 0 bases from V and 5 bases from J, with 6 bases in between. Germline loops: CDR1 SGDLS, CDR2 YYNGEE. The CDR3 is made up of 13 amino acids. The CDR3 nucleotides read TGTGCCAGCAGCGTAGAAGGGAGAAACACCATATATTTT. This translates into CASSVEGRNTIYF.

This clone was seen a handful of times. V usage is TRBV7-2 and J usage is TRBJ2-5; no clear D gene. Looked up from germline, CDR1 is SGHTA and CDR2 is FQGNSA. Trimming removed 1 base from V and 8 bases from J, with 8 bases in between. CDR3 length: 12 amino acids. The CDR3: CASSLDANTQYF. DNA of the CDR3: TGTGCCAGCAGCTTAGACGCGAACACCCAGTACTTC.

V is TRBV30 and J is TRBJ2-7, with 9 positions matching TRBD1. CDR1 is GTSNPN and CDR2 is SVGIG in the germline V gene (reference sequence). With V trimmed by 0 bases and J by 5 bases, 14 bases remained unmatched. The CDR3 length is 17 residues. The CDR3 reads CAWSVGLGTGRYHEQYF. In DNA form, the CDR3 reads TGTGCCTGGAGTGTAGGCCTAGGGACAGGGAGGTACCACGAGCAGTACTTC.

The chain combines TRBV30 with TRBJ2-5; D might be TRBD1 (6 bases). The CDR3 is 12 amino acids. Trimming took off 3 bases at V and 5 bases at J, with 10 bases between the two ends. Germline CDR1 and CDR2: GTSNPN and SVGIG (reference sequence). The DNA for the CDR3 is TGTGCCTGGAGCAGGGGCCCTGAGACCCAGTACTTC. Its protein product is CAWSRGPETQYF. Drawing the rest from reference TRBV30 and TRBJ2-5, the complete variable domain is SQTIHQWPATLVQPVGSPLSLECTVEGTSNPNLYWYRQAAGRGLQLLFYSVGIGQISSEVPQNLSASRPQDRQFILSSKKLLLSDSGFYLCAWSRGPETQYFGPGTRLLVL.

This sequence joins TRBV5-4 and TRBJ2-3; D ambiguous. CDR1 and CDR2 from the germline V gene are SGHNT and YYREEE (reference sequence). V lost 0 bases, J lost 2 bases, and 4 bases lay in between. The CDR3 runs 13 residues. The CDR3 is CASSLVTTDTQYF. In DNA, the CDR3 is TGTGCCAGCAGCTTGGTAACCACAGATACGCAGTATTTT.

J is TRBJ1-4 and V is TRBV30; 12 bases are a match to TRBD1. This CDR3 region has 16 residues. V lost 4 bases, J lost 6 bases, and 9 bases stayed unmatched. From germline, CDR1 is GTSNPN and CDR2 SVGIG (reference sequence). CDR3 sequence (DNA): TGTGCCTGGATGTTCGGGACAGGGGGCTTTGATGAAAAACTGTTTTTT. Protein: CAWMFGTGGFDEKLFF.

The chain is built from TRBV7-2 and TRBJ2-3, with 8 bases aligning to TRBD2. V dropped 1 base and J dropped 5; count of bases not matched to a gene: 2. CDR1 is SGHTA and CDR2 is FQGNSA in the germline V gene. The CDR3 runs 14 residues. The DNA of the CDR3 is TGTGCCAGCAGCTTAGTACTAGCGGAAGATACGCAGTATTTT. It is translated as CASSLVLAEDTQYF.

This clone was counted once. V usage is TRBV9 and J usage is TRBJ2-5, with D unclear. Germline V gene data show CDR1 as SGDLS and CDR2 as YYNGEE. Trimming removed 3 bases at V and 5 bases at J, with 14 bases between. The CDR3 loop spans 14 amino acids. CDR3 in amino acids: CASSAESGVETQYF. As DNA, the CDR3 is TGTGCCAGCAGCGCGGAATCTGGGGTGGAGACCCAGTACTTC. The full variable domain, rest sourced from reference TRBV9 and TRBJ2-5, is DSGVTQTPKHLITATGQRVTLRCSPRSGDLSVYWYQQSLDQGLQFLIQYYNGEERAKGNILERFSAQQFPDLHSELNLSSLELGDSALYFCASSAESGVETQYFGPGTRLLVL.

The chain joins TRBV2 to TRBJ1-4; 7 nucleotides agree with TRBD1. Germline values: CDR1 SNHLY, CDR2 FYNNEI. The CDR3 is 15 residues long. The junction had 4 bases not matched to a gene; V was cut back by 6 bases and J by 0 bases. The CDR3 region is CASRPTGATNEKLFF. The CDR3 DNA reads TGTGCCAGCAGGCCCACAGGGGCAACTAATGAAAAACTGTTTTTT.

V and J are TRBV9 and TRBJ2-7; TRBD1 aligns across 9 bases. V was pared by 1 base and J by 5 bases, with 7 bases of the junction left unmatched. From germline, CDR1 is SGDLS and CDR2 YYNGEE. The CDR3 is made up of 15 amino acids. For the CDR3, the DNA is TGTGCCAGCAGCGTATCCGGGACAGGGTACAACGAGCAGTACTTC. Translating gives CASSVSGTGYNEQYF.

Worth noting for this clone: The same CDR3 also results from other DNA sequences found in this sample. The rearrangement uses TRBV10-3 and TRBJ2-7, with D tentatively TRBD1 (5 bases). With 3 bases removed from V and 3 bases from J, the gap between germline ends came to 6 bases. The CDR3 sequence is 12 residues long. CDR1 is ENHRY and CDR2 is SYGVKD in the germline V gene. The CDR3 region is CAISDRDYEQYF. In DNA form, the CDR3 reads TGTGCCATCAGTGACAGGGACTACGAGCAGTACTTC.

The rearrangement uses TRBV30 and TRBJ2-1, with unresolved D. CDR1 GTSNPN and CDR2 SVGIG come from the germline V gene (reference sequence). V shed 7 bases and J shed 3 bases, with 19 bases lying between them. This CDR3 contains 15 residues. In nucleotides, the CDR3 is TGTGCCTATAATCCGGGTATGAGGTTCTACAATGAGCAGTTCTTC. Translated, it gives CAYNPGMRFYNEQFF.

This chain joins TRBV30 and TRBJ1-2; maybe TRBD1 (5 bases). Germline-derived CDR1 and CDR2 are GTSNPN and SVGIG (reference sequence). The CDR3 consists of 14 residues. The V and J ends lost 5 bases and 4 bases respectively, with 17 bases between them. CDR3 in DNA: TGTGCCTGGGACCGGACCGGAGGGGCCTATGGCTACACCTTC. Translating it yields CAWDRTGGAYGYTF.

The chain carries TRBV9 and TRBJ2-5, with 9 bases identical to TRBD2. This CDR3 is 15 amino acids long. Losses at the gene ends were 4 bases for V and 2 bases for J; bases not matched to a gene: 6. CDR1 SGDLS and CDR2 YYNGEE come from the germline V gene. In DNA form, the CDR3 reads TGTGCCAGCAGCATACAGACTAGCGGACAAGAGACCCAGTACTTC. It codes for CASSIQTSGQETQYF. Full variable domain (rest looked up from reference TRBV9 and TRBJ2-5): DSGVTQTPKHLITATGQRVTLRCSPRSGDLSVYWYQQSLDQGLQFLIQYYNGEERAKGNILERFSAQQFPDLHSELNLSSLELGDSALYFCASSIQTSGQETQYFGPGTRLLVL.

This chain connects TRBV30 to TRBJ1-2; D uncertain. Trimming left V 2 bases short and J 6 bases short, with 13 bases between. From germline, CDR1 is GTSNPN and CDR2 SVGIG (reference sequence). CDR3 size: 13 residues. The CDR3 spells CAWSSAVRNGYTF. The CDR3 DNA reads TGTGCCTGGAGTTCCGCTGTGAGAAATGGCTACACCTTC.

The chain is built from TRBV29-1 and TRBJ2-3, with TRBD1 matching over 8 bases. Germline lookup yields CDR1 SQVTM and CDR2 ANQGSEA. Trimming at V came to 6 bases and at J to 2 bases, leaving 4 bases not matched to a gene. This CDR3 is 13 amino acids long. The CDR3 DNA is TGCAGCGTCTGGACAGGGTACACAGATACGCAGTATTTT. Its translation is CSVWTGYTDTQYF.

This clone came up a few times. J is TRBJ1-1 and V is TRBV29-1; D unresolved. Germline CDR1 SQVTM, CDR2 ANQGSEA. The CDR3 contains 14 residues. Trimming cost V 1 base and J 2 bases, with 11 bases left between them. The CDR3 sequence: CSVEGRSVNTEAFF. The CDR3 DNA is TGCAGCGTTGAAGGGCGAAGTGTTAACACTGAAGCTTTCTTT.

This clone was found once. This chain links TRBV11-2 with TRBJ2-1, with 10 bases that match TRBD2. CDR1 is SGHAT and CDR2 is FQNNGV in the germline V gene. This CDR3 is built from 14 residues. Trimming took 4 bases from V and 4 from J; bases not matched to a gene: 1. The CDR3 sequence: CASSSTSGYNEQFF. DNA of the CDR3: TGTGCCAGCAGCTCGACTAGCGGGTACAATGAGCAGTTCTTC. Together with reference TRBV11-2 and TRBJ2-1, the CDR3 gives the full variable domain: EAGVAQSPRYKIIEKRQSVAFWCNPISGHATLYWYQQILGQGPKLLIQFQNNGVVDDSQLPKDRFSAERLKGVDSTLKIQPAKLEDSAVYLCASSSTSGYNEQFFGPGTRLTVL.

The genes are TRBV30 and TRBJ1-3, with D unclear. The germline CDR1 and CDR2 sequences are GTSNPN and SVGIG (reference sequence). V was shortened by 3 bases and J by 0 bases, with 12 bases between the two germline ends. The CDR3 has 15 residues. In DNA form, the CDR3 reads TGTGCCTGGAGCCGACCCGGAGGCTCTGGAAACACCATATATTTT. This translates into CAWSRPGGSGNTIYF. Using reference TRBV30 and TRBJ1-3 for the parts outside the CDR3, the full variable domain is SQTIHQWPATLVQPVGSPLSLECTVEGTSNPNLYWYRQAAGRGLQLLFYSVGIGQISSEVPQNLSASRPQDRQFILSSKKLLLSDSGFYLCAWSRPGGSGNTIYFGEGSWLTVV.